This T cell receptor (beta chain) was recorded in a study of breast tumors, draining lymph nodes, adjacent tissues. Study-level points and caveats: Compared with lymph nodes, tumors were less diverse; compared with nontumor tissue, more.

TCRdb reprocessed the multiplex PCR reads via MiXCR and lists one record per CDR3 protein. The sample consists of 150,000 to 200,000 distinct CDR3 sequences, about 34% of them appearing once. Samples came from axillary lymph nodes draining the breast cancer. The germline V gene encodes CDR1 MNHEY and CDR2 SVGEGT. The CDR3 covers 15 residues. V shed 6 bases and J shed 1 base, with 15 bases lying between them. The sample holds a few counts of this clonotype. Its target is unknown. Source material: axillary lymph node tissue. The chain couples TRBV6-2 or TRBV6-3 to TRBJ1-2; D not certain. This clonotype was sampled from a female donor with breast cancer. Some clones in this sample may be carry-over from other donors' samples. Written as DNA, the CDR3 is TGTGCCAGCAGCCAACCGGCAGTGAATAACTATGGCTACACCTTC. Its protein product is CASSQPAVNNYGYTF.